This T cell receptor beta chain came from a study of T cell changes during pregnancy in multiple sclerosis. Assay: immunoSEQ multiplex PCR; the TCRdb copy retains only in-frame clones and omits some. The table shows 79,000 or so clones, with roughly nine tenths occurring only once. Germline-derived CDR1 and CDR2 are LNHNV and YYDKDF (reference sequence). Between the trimmed V and J ends, which lost 0 bases and 4 bases, there was a span of 9 bases. CDR3 length equals 15 residues. The gene calls are TRBV15 and TRBJ1-4; TRBD1 is a possible D gene (5 bases). This clonotype was sampled from a female donor with multiple sclerosis, enrolled in a pregnancy study. The input for sequencing was CD4+ T cells from peripheral blood mononuclear cells, taken before pregnancy. The CDR3 DNA reads as TGTGCCACCAGCAGAGATCGGGGGGATAATGAAAAACTGTTTTTT. Translated: CATSRDRGDNEKLFF.